Following are 21 T cell receptor beta chains from one sample sequenced in a study of T cell repertoires in cytomegalovirus infection. TCRdb called the reads again in MiXCR, with one record for every CDR3 protein. The repertoire has approximately 550,000 distinct CDR3 sequences, about 17% of them found once; the top ten carry roughly a quarter. The sequencing sample was made of CD8+ T cells from PBMCs. Source of these receptors: a human donor in good health (CMV status not recorded). Some clones in this sample may be carry-over from other donors' samples.

Only one count was recorded for this clonotype. A much larger clone lies one base from this, so it may be a read error. The chain joins TRBV27 to TRBJ2-7; possibly TRBD1 or TRBD2 for D (6 bases each). The V gene lost 8 bases and the J gene lost 0 bases, with 20 bases spanning the gap. Germline CDR1 and CDR2: MNHEY and SMNVEV (reference sequence). The CDR3 covers 16 residues. The CDR3 loop reads CASGPRGRVGSYEQYF. CDR3 bases: TGTGCCAGCGGACCCCGGGGGCGTGTGGGCTCCTACGAGCAGTACTTC.

This clonotype appeared many times. The rearrangement joins TRBV7-3 to TRBJ2-3; TRBD1 matches at 7 bases. V shed 5 bases, J shed 6 bases, and the junction held 14 bases outside the gene matches. This CDR3 comprises 16 residues. Germline V lookup: CDR1 SGHTA, CDR2 FQGTGA. The CDR3 protein is CASSPDWTGKMDTQYF. CDR3 DNA: TGTGCCAGCAGCCCAGACTGGACAGGCAAAATGGATACGCAGTATTTT.

This clonotype was counted many times. This chain links TRBV7-8 with TRBJ2-1, with D tentatively TRBD2 (7 bases). The CDR3 extends over 13 amino acids. In germline, CDR1 is SGHVS, CDR2 FQNEAQ. The ends were cut back, 1 base at V and 9 bases at J, with 10 bases in the middle. The CDR3 sequence is CASSLEGGTEQFF. For the CDR3, the DNA is TGTGCCAGCAGCTTAGAGGGGGGGACTGAGCAGTTCTTC.

This chain joins TRBV2 and TRBJ1-4; 8 nucleotides match TRBD1. The CDR3 covers 15 residues. J gave up 3 bases and V 5 bases, and 5 bases lay outside the gene matches. Germline V gene lookup returns CDR1 SNHLY and CDR2 FYNNEI. In DNA, the CDR3 is TGTGCCAGCAGTCCCCGGGACAGGCCTAATGAAAAACTGTTTTTT. Translating it yields CASSPRDRPNEKLFF.

The chain joins TRBV30 to TRBJ2-1; 9 bases align to TRBD2. The CDR3 has 15 residues. Germline V gives CDR1 GTSNPN, CDR2 SVGIG (reference sequence). V shed 5 bases and J 0 bases; nucleotides not matched to a gene: 5. CDR3 coding DNA: TGTGCCTGGGACGAACTAGCGGGCTCCTACAATGAGCAGTTCTTC. It encodes CAWDELAGSYNEQFF.

This chain joins TRBV25-1 and TRBJ1-5, with no clear D. The CDR3 sequence is 12 residues long. Germline CDR1 reads MGHDK; CDR2 reads SYGVNS. V lost 9 bases to trimming and J lost 1 base, with 7 bases between them. The CDR3 reads CASGESNQPQHF. The CDR3 DNA reads TGTGCCAGTGGGGAGAGCAATCAGCCCCAGCATTTT.

This chain links TRBV14 with TRBJ1-2; D is ambiguous. Germline-derived CDR1 and CDR2 are SGHDN and FVKESK. The CDR3 length is 15 residues. Between the trimmed V and J ends, which lost 0 bases and 7 bases, there was a span of 15 bases. This CDR3 is CASSQDRKGTAGYTF. CDR3 DNA sequence: TGTGCCAGCAGCCAAGATCGGAAGGGAACAGCTGGCTACACCTTC.

There are a few counts of this clonotype. This chain uses TRBV4-2 with TRBJ2-1; 7 nucleotides agree with TRBD2. V gave up 2 bases and J gave up 3 bases; unmatched junction bases: 4. The V gene's germline CDR1 is LGHNA and CDR2 YNFKEQ. The CDR3 runs to 15 residues. The CDR3 reads CASSQQAGSYNEQFF. CDR3 in DNA: TGTGCCAGCAGCCAACAAGCGGGAAGCTACAATGAGCAGTTCTTC.

The genes are TRBV28 and TRBJ2-7, with 9 bases fitting TRBD2. The CDR3 runs 15 residues. Germline CDR1 is MDHEN and CDR2 is SYDVKM. V lost 6 bases, J lost 6 bases, and 12 bases stayed unmatched. Here the CDR3 reads CASSLPAGGGGEQYF. In nucleotides, the CDR3 is TGTGCCAGCAGCTTACCAGCGGGAGGAGGAGGCGAGCAGTACTTC.

The chain links TRBV9 to TRBJ2-5; D is perhaps TRBD2 (5 bases). The length of the CDR3 is 16 residues. The germline V gene has CDR1 SGDLS and CDR2 YYNGEE. V lost 0 bases to trimming and J lost 5 bases, with 17 bases between them. The CDR3 sequence: CASSVESRAGVETQYF. The CDR3 coding sequence is TGTGCCAGCAGCGTAGAGTCTCGGGCCGGGGTCGAGACCCAGTACTTC. Using reference TRBV9 and TRBJ2-5 for the parts outside the CDR3, the full variable domain is DSGVTQTPKHLITATGQRVTLRCSPRSGDLSVYWYQQSLDQGLQFLIQYYNGEERAKGNILERFSAQQFPDLHSELNLSSLELGDSALYFCASSVESRAGVETQYFGPGTRLLVL.

The chain joins TRBV5-1 to TRBJ2-3; TRBD1 matches at 10 bases. CDR3 length: 19 amino acids. After removal of 5 bases from V and 3 bases from J, the junction contained 18 bases not matched to a gene. The germline gives CDR1 SGHRS, CDR2 YFSETQ. The CDR3 sequence is CASSSTIEIRDRGTDTQYF. CDR3 sequence (DNA): TGCGCCAGCAGTTCAACGATAGAGATCCGGGACAGGGGAACAGATACGCAGTATTTT. The full variable domain, completed using reference TRBV5-1 and TRBJ2-3, is KAGVTQTPRYLIKTRGQQVTLSCSPISGHRSVSWYQQTPGQGLQFLFEYFSETQRNKGNFPGRFSGRQFSNSRSEMNVSTLELGDSALYLCASSSTIEIRDRGTDTQYFGPGTRLTVL.

This clonotype has a count of ten or more. Sequence at one end of the junction differs from germline and may be a read error. The rearrangement links TRBV11-2 to TRBJ2-5; D might be TRBD2 (5 bases). Germline CDR1 SGHAT, CDR2 FQNNGV. This CDR3 is built from 18 residues. The CDR3: CASSLDPGLLFRQEIQYF. CDR3 nucleotides: TGTGCCAGCAGCTTAGATCCCGGACTCCTGTTTCGACAAGAGATCCAGTACTTC.

This clonotype was seen many times. V usage is TRBV12-3 or TRBV12-4 and J usage is TRBJ2-7, with TRBD1 identical over 7 bases. This CDR3 has 15 amino acids. V trimming: 4 bases; J trimming: 2 bases; junction bases outside the gene matches: 8. For the CDR3, the DNA is TGTGCCAGCAGTTCCTCGGGACAGCGGACCTACGAGCAGTACTTC. It codes for CASSSSGQRTYEQYF.

This clonotype was detected only a few times. This sequence joins TRBV27 and TRBJ2-1; the D gene could be TRBD1 or TRBD2 (5 bases each). CDR3 length: 16 residues. Germline CDR1 reads MNHEY; CDR2 reads SMNVEV (reference sequence). The V end lost 5 bases, the J end lost 4 bases, and 18 bases lay between the germline ends. CDR3 in DNA: TGTGCCAGCAGTACGACGACGGGGCCAATGTACAATGAGCAGTTCTTC. Its translation is CASSTTTGPMYNEQFF.

The rearrangement links TRBV29-1 to TRBJ1-2, with D maybe TRBD1 (6 bases). This CDR3 spans 14 amino acids. V shed 5 bases and J shed 4 bases, with 17 bases lying between them. Germline V gene sequence: CDR1 SQVTM, CDR2 ANQGSEA. The CDR3 sequence is CSVPRTGASYGYTF. In nucleotides, the CDR3 is TGCAGCGTTCCGCGAACGGGGGCCAGCTATGGCTACACCTTC.

This clonotype was detected ten times or more. V and J are TRBV7-2 and TRBJ2-7, with 10 nucleotides matching TRBD2. The CDR3 extends over 20 amino acids. Trimming at V came to 4 bases and at J to 0 bases, leaving 18 bases not matched to a gene. The germline CDR1 and CDR2 sequences are SGHTA and FQGNSA. The CDR3: CASSWRGGLADLRVSYEQYF. The CDR3 region has the DNA TGTGCCAGCAGCTGGAGGGGAGGACTAGCGGACCTTCGGGTCTCCTACGAGCAGTACTTC.

The chain joins TRBV2 to TRBJ2-1; D remains unclear. Trimming removed 4 bases from V and 5 bases from J, with 6 bases in between. Per the germline V gene, CDR1 is SNHLY and CDR2 is FYNNEI. This CDR3 spans 12 amino acids. The CDR3 is CASSVTNNEQFF. The DNA of the CDR3 is TGTGCCAGCAGTGTCACCAACAATGAGCAGTTCTTC.

This clonotype came up a few times. This may stem from a read error, because a much larger clone lies one nucleotide away. Here the CDR3 omits its conserved ending phenylalanine or tryptophan, so a read error is the likely source. The genes are TRBV19 and TRBJ2-1; the match to TRBD2 covers 11 bases. This CDR3 spans 15 amino acids. Trimming cost V 6 bases and J 6 bases; bases outside gene matches: 7. The germline V gene encodes CDR1 LNHDA and CDR2 SQIVND (reference sequence). CDR3 loop: CASSPTSGGFNEQFL. As DNA, the CDR3 is TGTGCCAGTAGCCCCACTAGCGGGGGATTCAATGAGCAGTTCTTA.

The table lists this clonotype with many counts. The chain carries TRBV7-6 and TRBJ2-7; D is possibly TRBD2 (5 bases). The V gene lost 5 bases and the J gene lost 6 bases, with 17 bases spanning the gap. From germline, CDR1 is SGHVS and CDR2 FNYEAQ. This CDR3 region has 14 residues. The CDR3 region has the DNA TGTGCCAGCAGCCACGGTGAGGGCCTGGTCGAGCAGTACTTC. This gives the protein CASSHGEGLVEQYF.

This clonotype was counted ten times or more. The CDR3 here is CASSYSEPTGLKEKLFF. CDR3 DNA: TGTGCCAGCAGTTACTCAGAACCGACAGGCTTGAAAGAAAAACTGTTTTTT. The rearrangement links TRBV6-6 to TRBJ1-4; possible D gene TRBD1, 6 bases. CDR3 length: 17 residues. In germline, CDR1 is MNHNY, CDR2 SVGAGI (reference sequence). Trimming pared 0 bases from V and 8 bases from J, leaving 19 bases between.

This chain links TRBV4-1 with TRBJ1-1; no reliable D call. V was cut by 0 bases and J by 1 base, with 9 bases left in between. Germline lookup yields CDR1 MGHRA and CDR2 YSYEKL. This CDR3 has 15 amino acids. The CDR3 bases are TGCGCCAGCAGCCAAGATCGGGGTAGGAACACTGAAGCTTTCTTT. It specifies CASSQDRGRNTEAFF.